This T cell receptor beta chain was recovered during a study of shared clonotypes between healthy human individuals. Looked up from germline, CDR1 is KGHSH and CDR2 is LQKENI. This CDR3 contains 14 residues. Trimming removed 2 bases from V and 4 bases from J, with 11 bases in between. TCRdb's table, derived via immunoSEQ multiplex PCR, lists solely in-frame clones and lacks some. The sample holds a few million clones; 90% to 95% are singletons and the top ten take over 0.12%. V and J are TRBV18 and TRBJ2-5; TRBD1 might be the D (5 bases). The sample was naive CD4+ T cells sorted from blood. The subset denotes: CD45RA+ positively selected. The sequence was obtained from a man aged 18-30 years in good health. Here the CDR3 DNA reads TGTGCCAGCTCACCAGAATGGGGCGGAGAGACCCAGTACTTC. Protein sequence: CASSPEWGGETQYF.